A single T cell receptor beta chain is shown here with its context. Its antigen is unidentified. Other DNA sequences within the sample encode an identical CDR3. The material for each subset, its genomic DNA, was split evenly across several immunoSEQ plates. Per the authors' pipeline: ImmunoSEQ output lacked quality scores and full-length reads, limiting matched filtering. Repertoires were generated with immunoSEQ multiplex PCR, while TCRdb's copy carries only in-frame clones and drops some. V, J and clone size were drawn from that table, and D and trimming were deduced from the DNA. This sample has approximately 440,000 clones, with 60% to 80% found just once. The sample belongs to a study of shared clonotypes between healthy human individuals. Broader study findings: The genetic and exposure-history diversity represented was limited by few donors. Investigators collected only blood, and repertoires in tissues likely differ.

Sequenced: PBMCs. The receptor was isolated from a middle-aged woman in good health. Some clones in this sample may be carry-over from other donors' samples.

CDR3 sequence reads: CASSLDFYEQYF. The CDR3 coding sequence is TGTGCCAGCAGCTTAGACTTCTACGAGCAGTACTTC. The gene calls are TRBV5-4 and TRBJ2-7; no firm D call. Germline loops: CDR1 SGHNT, CDR2 YYREEE (reference sequence). V was trimmed by 2 bases and J by 3 bases, leaving 6 bases between them. The CDR3 is 12 amino acids.